A selection of T cell receptor beta chains follows, all from one sample in a study of T cells in Graves' hyperthyroidism and ophthalmopathy. TCRdb passed the multiplex PCR reads through MiXCR, listing each CDR3 protein once. This sample has 650,000 to 750,000 distinct CDR3 sequences, with 11% to 15% found just once. Source material: blood. The receptors were sampled from a woman aged 18-30 years with Graves' hyperthyroidism. Both conserved end residues are part of each CDR3. Only some rows state a clone size, as once, few, many or a class for expanded clones.

J gene: TRBJ2-1
clone size: many
V gene: TRBV11-2
CDR3 protein: CASSQRRGTYNEQFF

J gene: TRBJ2-7
clone size: many
V gene: TRBV11-2
CDR3 protein: CASSSRGGAASGEQYF

J gene: TRBJ1-3
clone size: few
V gene: TRBV4-1
CDR3 protein: CASSPGTPLSSGNTIYF

J gene: TRBJ1-1
clone size: many
V gene: TRBV12-3/TRBV12-4
CDR3 protein: CASRTGRTEAFF

J gene: TRBJ2-1
clone size: many
V gene: TRBV5-1
CDR3 protein: CASSLASEQFF

J gene: TRBJ2-3
clone size: few
V gene: TRBV10-3
CDR3 protein: CAISQGPQDTQYF

J gene: TRBJ2-5
clone size: NA
V gene: TRBV24-1
CDR3 protein: CATGDGDYYQETQYF

J gene: TRBJ2-1
clone size: NA
V gene: TRBV14
CDR3 protein: CASSQDFTGRLPRLYNEQFF

J gene: TRBJ1-3
clone size: many
V gene: TRBV30
CDR3 protein: CAWSANRDTIYF

J gene: TRBJ2-7
clone size: few
V gene: TRBV5-1
CDR3 protein: CASSSGQNSYEQYF

J gene: TRBJ1-2
clone size: NA
V gene: TRBV19
CDR3 protein: CASSIGQGSSTSGYTF